This T cell receptor beta chain stems from a study of cytomegalovirus exposure and HLA in healthy donors. General study points: About 150 TCR beta chains were listed as cytomegalovirus-associated.

Germline values: CDR1 SQVTM, CDR2 ANQGSEA. The CDR3 is 14 amino acids. Turning to this clone: Its antigen is not identified. One end of the junction is discordant with germline, which a read error may explain.

It was with 60 Vbeta and 13 Jbeta primers that the PCR ran. Some clones are missing from TCRdb's copy, which holds only in-frame ones; the method was immunoSEQ multiplex PCR. The sample contains about 110,000 clones, around 77% of which appear only once. The clonotype was recovered from a man younger than 35 in good health and CMV-seronegative. Sequenced material: PBMCs. The rearrangement links TRBV29-1 to TRBJ1-2; D is ambiguous. CDR3 in DNA: TGCAGCGTTGAAGATAGGACGGCTGACTATGGCTACCCCTTC. Translation gives CSVEDRTADYGYPF. Looking up the rest from reference TRBV29-1 and TRBJ1-2 gives the full variable domain: SAVISQKPSRDICQRGTSLTIQCQVDSQVTMMFWYRQQPGQSLTLIATANQGSEATYESGFVIDKFPISRPNLTFSTLTVSNMSPEDSSIYLCSVEDRTADYGYPFGSGTRLTVV.